The 12 T cell receptor beta chains listed next were all sequenced from one sample in a study of blood T cell repertoires in COVID-19. Measured with immunoSEQ multiplex PCR; TCRdb has only the in-frame clones, and not every one. The repertoire holds around 180,000 clones, with more than 75% as singletons. The specimen sequenced was PBMCs or T cells enriched from blood (not recorded which). These receptors all stem from a woman aged 45-59 years with acute COVID-19.

The gene calls are TRBV7-3 and TRBJ2-1; 13 bases are a match to TRBD2. Germline loops: CDR1 SGHTA, CDR2 FQGTGA. The length of the CDR3 is 15 residues. V gave up 4 bases and J gave up 6 bases; unmatched junction bases: 3. CDR3 nucleotide sequence: TGTGCCAGCAGCTCACTAGCGGGGGGGCGCAATGAGCAGTTCTTC. It codes for CASSSLAGGRNEQFF.

This chain connects TRBV7-9 to TRBJ1-2; D is ambiguous. Deletions cut 5 bases from V and 2 bases from J, with 12 bases between. The germline CDR1 and CDR2 sequences are SEHNR and FQNEAQ (reference sequence). This CDR3 has 14 residues. CDR3 sequence reads: CASSPSAVNYGYTF. CDR3 nucleotide sequence: TGTGCCAGCAGCCCCTCGGCGGTGAACTATGGCTACACCTTC.

The V and J genes are TRBV21-1 and TRBJ2-2; TRBD2 is the table's D call and was not checked against the DNA. TRBV21-1 is recorded as a pseudogene. This CDR3 has 15 residues. The CDR3 here is CASSRPGLASGELFF. In DNA form, the CDR3 reads TGTGCCAGCAGCAGACCGGGACTAGCGTCCGGGGAGCTGTTTTTT.

The chain employs TRBV9 and TRBJ1-1; unclear D gene. This CDR3 is built from 14 residues. With 3 bases removed from V and 0 bases from J, the gap between germline ends came to 9 bases. Germline assignment: CDR1 SGDLS and CDR2 YYNGEE. CDR3: CASSARVLNTEAFF. Here the CDR3 DNA reads TGTGCCAGCAGCGCACGGGTTCTGAACACTGAAGCTTTCTTT. Looking up the rest from reference TRBV9 and TRBJ1-1 gives the full variable domain: DSGVTQTPKHLITATGQRVTLRCSPRSGDLSVYWYQQSLDQGLQFLIQYYNGEERAKGNILERFSAQQFPDLHSELNLSSLELGDSALYFCASSARVLNTEAFFGQGTRLTVV.

This sequence joins TRBV7-2 and TRBJ2-2, with a weak D call TRBD2 (6 bases). Trimming took 3 bases from V and 4 from J, leaving 12 bases between them. The CDR3 length is 15 residues. Germline-derived CDR1 and CDR2 are SGHTA and FQGNSA. The CDR3 sequence is CASSFGTLGTGELFF. The CDR3 nucleotides are TGTGCCAGCAGCTTTGGGACTCTCGGCACCGGGGAGCTGTTTTTT.

The gene calls are TRBV5-8 and TRBJ1-3; D ambiguous. Germline CDR1 and CDR2: SGHTS and YDEGEE. This CDR3 is 17 amino acids long. Trimming took 4 bases from V and 4 from J, leaving 21 bases between them. Written as DNA, the CDR3 is TGTGCCAGCAGCCTCCATCTCGACGACGCGGGAGGAAACACCATATATTTT. Translation gives CASSLHLDDAGGNTIYF. Complete variable domain (other parts from reference TRBV5-8 and TRBJ1-3): EAGVTQSPTHLIKTRGQQATLRCSPISGHTSVYWYQQALGLGLQFLLWYDEGEERNRGNFPPRFSGRQFPNYSSELNVNALELEDSALYLCASSLHLDDAGGNTIYFGEGSWLTVV.

The rearrangement joins TRBV20-1 to TRBJ2-1; no clear D. Per germline, CDR1 DFQATT and CDR2 SNEGSKA (reference sequence). Deletions cut 2 bases from V and 6 bases from J, with 2 bases between. The CDR3 length is 10 residues. The CDR3 loop reads CSARRNEQFF. The CDR3 DNA follows: TGCAGTGCTAGACGCAATGAGCAGTTCTTC.

The rearrangement uses TRBV6-1 and TRBJ1-5, with D perhaps matching TRBD1 (6 bases). The germline V gene encodes CDR1 MNHNS and CDR2 SASEGT. V was clipped by 2 bases and J by 6 bases, with 8 bases between them. The CDR3 runs 13 residues. The CDR3 spells CASSELGGQPQHF. The DNA of the CDR3 is TGTGCCAGCAGTGAATTAGGGGGTCAGCCCCAGCATTTT.

The chain combines TRBV3-1 (or the pseudogene TRBV3-2) with TRBJ1-5, with a possible D match to TRBD1 (5 bases). This CDR3 has 15 amino acids. Germline V gene sequence: CDR1 LGHDT, CDR2 YNNKEL (reference sequence). V was shortened by 5 bases and J by 4 bases, with 15 bases between the two germline ends. The CDR3 loop reads CASSSGTGLNQPQHF. CDR3 DNA sequence: TGTGCCAGCAGCTCTGGGACGGGACTGAATCAGCCCCAGCATTTT.

The chain has TRBV24-1 and TRBJ2-1; a possible D gene is TRBD2 (7 bases). CDR3 size: 15 residues. The V end lost 1 base, the J end lost 7 bases, and 13 bases lay between the germline ends. The germline V gene has CDR1 KGHDR and CDR2 SFDVKD. As DNA, the CDR3 is TGTGCCACCAGTGATTTACCCAGGGGAGGGAATGAGCAGTTCTTC. Translated, it gives CATSDLPRGGNEQFF.

The chain joins TRBV6-5 to TRBJ1-2; D unclear. The CDR3 has 14 amino acids. Germline loops: CDR1 MNHEY, CDR2 SVGAGI. The V end lost 6 bases, the J end lost 2 bases, and 13 bases lay between the germline ends. CDR3 loop: CASSPDEGNYGYTF. In DNA form, the CDR3 reads TGTGCCAGCAGCCCCGATGAGGGAAACTATGGCTACACCTTC.

This chain links TRBV18 with TRBJ2-7, with 9 bases matching TRBD1. This CDR3 has 15 amino acids. CDR1 is KGHSH and CDR2 is LQKENI in the germline V gene. With 3 bases clipped from V and 3 bases from J, the junction kept 6 bases outside the gene matches. The CDR3 DNA sequence: TGTGCCAGCTCACCCACGACAGGGGGGATCTACGAGCAGTACGTC. Its protein product is CASSPTTGGIYEQYV.